A selection of T cell receptor beta chains follows, all from one sample in a study of blood T cells in healthy people across ages. TCRdb recomputed calls from the 5' RACE reads with MiXCR, one row per CDR3 protein. This sample has roughly 1,500,000 distinct CDR3 sequences, with around 39% found just once. The sequenced sample was blood. All receptors come from a woman younger than 35 in good health. Both conserved end residues are part of each CDR3. D genes are given only for firm matches. For some rows the clone size is stated as once, few or many, or as a class when expanded; others skip it.

cdr3_nt: TGTGCCAGCAAAGCCTTAGGGGCGAGCTACGCGCAGTACTTC; cdr3_aa: CASKALGASYAQYF; v_call: TRBV7-9; j_call: TRBJ2-5; d_call: NA; clone_size: many
cdr3_nt: TGCAGTGCCCGAACGGGGGGGCCGGTAGAGACCCAGTACTTC; cdr3_aa: CSARTGGPVETQYF; v_call: TRBV20-1; j_call: TRBJ2-5; d_call: TRBD2; clone_size: many
cdr3_nt: TGCAGCGTTGGCGGCGGGACGGGGACCCAGTACTTC; cdr3_aa: CSVGGGTGTQYF; v_call: TRBV29-1; j_call: TRBJ2-5; d_call: NA; clone_size: many
cdr3_nt: TGTGCCAGCAGCCTACCGGGACAGCTTACCTACGAGCAGTACTTC; cdr3_aa: CASSLPGQLTYEQYF; v_call: TRBV12-3/TRBV12-4; j_call: TRBJ2-7; d_call: TRBD1; clone_size: few
cdr3_nt: TGTGCCACCAGCGACAGGGTCTACATGGATACGCAGTATTTT; cdr3_aa: CATSDRVYMDTQYF; v_call: TRBV15; j_call: TRBJ2-3; d_call: TRBD1; clone_size: NA
cdr3_nt: TGTGCCAGCAGCATACAGGCTGGGGCCAACGTCCTGACTTTC; cdr3_aa: CASSIQAGANVLTF; v_call: TRBV28; j_call: TRBJ2-6; d_call: NA; clone_size: NA
cdr3_nt: TGCAGTGCTAGGGGCCTGGACAGGGACTATGGCTACACCTTC; cdr3_aa: CSARGLDRDYGYTF; v_call: TRBV20-1; j_call: TRBJ1-2; d_call: TRBD1; clone_size: NA
cdr3_nt: TGTGCCAGCAGCTTAGGCTCGGTGGAAGCTTTCTTT; cdr3_aa: CASSLGSVEAFF; v_call: TRBV7-8; j_call: TRBJ1-1; d_call: NA; clone_size: few
cdr3_nt: TGCGCCAGCAGCTGGGGACAGGGGGCGAGGACTGAAGCTTTCTTT; cdr3_aa: CASSWGQGARTEAFF; v_call: TRBV5-1; j_call: TRBJ1-1; d_call: TRBD1; clone_size: NA
cdr3_nt: TGTGCCAGCAGCCAAGGAAGCGTGAACGGCTACACCTTC; cdr3_aa: CASSQGSVNGYTF; v_call: TRBV3-1; j_call: TRBJ1-2; d_call: NA; clone_size: few
cdr3_nt: TGTGCCAGCAGCCCCGGGCCCCCCGCCAGGGGACCCTACGAGCAGTACTTC; cdr3_aa: CASSPGPPARGPYEQYF; v_call: TRBV9; j_call: TRBJ2-7; d_call: NA; clone_size: NA
cdr3_nt: TGCAGTGCACGGGAGCAGTTCTTC; cdr3_aa: CSAREQFF; v_call: TRBV20-1; j_call: TRBJ2-1; d_call: NA; clone_size: few
cdr3_nt: TGTGCCAGCAGTTTAGCGACAGTCCCTACCTACGAGCAGTACTTC; cdr3_aa: CASSLATVPTYEQYF; v_call: TRBV27; j_call: TRBJ2-7; d_call: NA; clone_size: NA
cdr3_nt: TGTGCCAGCACCCTTGGAGCAGGAAATCAGCCCCAGCATTTT; cdr3_aa: CASTLGAGNQPQHF; v_call: TRBV12-3/TRBV12-4; j_call: TRBJ1-5; d_call: NA; clone_size: NA
cdr3_nt: TGTGCCAGCAGCTCTCTTGTTGGCGGGAGGGATGAGCAGTTCTTC; cdr3_aa: CASSSLVGGRDEQFF; v_call: TRBV7-2; j_call: TRBJ2-1; d_call: TRBD2; clone_size: few
cdr3_nt: TGTGCCACCCGAGGGGACAGGGGGCGATCCTACGAGCAGTACTTC; cdr3_aa: CATRGDRGRSYEQYF; v_call: TRBV2; j_call: TRBJ2-7; d_call: TRBD1; clone_size: NA
cdr3_nt: TGTGCCACCCTGTCTGGGGCCAACGTCCTGACTTTC; cdr3_aa: CATLSGANVLTF; v_call: TRBV2; j_call: TRBJ2-6; d_call: NA; clone_size: few
cdr3_nt: TGTGCCAGCAGTTTAAACGCTGGAGGCTACACCTTC; cdr3_aa: CASSLNAGGYTF; v_call: TRBV28; j_call: TRBJ1-2; d_call: NA; clone_size: NA
cdr3_nt: TGTGCCAGCAACGGGGGTATCAATAATTCACCCCTCCACTTT; cdr3_aa: CASNGGINNSPLHF; v_call: TRBV2; j_call: TRBJ1-6; d_call: NA; clone_size: few
cdr3_nt: TGTGCCAGCTCACCAAAGACAGGACAAGGCGAGCAGTACTTC; cdr3_aa: CASSPKTGQGEQYF; v_call: TRBV18; j_call: TRBJ2-7; d_call: NA; clone_size: NA